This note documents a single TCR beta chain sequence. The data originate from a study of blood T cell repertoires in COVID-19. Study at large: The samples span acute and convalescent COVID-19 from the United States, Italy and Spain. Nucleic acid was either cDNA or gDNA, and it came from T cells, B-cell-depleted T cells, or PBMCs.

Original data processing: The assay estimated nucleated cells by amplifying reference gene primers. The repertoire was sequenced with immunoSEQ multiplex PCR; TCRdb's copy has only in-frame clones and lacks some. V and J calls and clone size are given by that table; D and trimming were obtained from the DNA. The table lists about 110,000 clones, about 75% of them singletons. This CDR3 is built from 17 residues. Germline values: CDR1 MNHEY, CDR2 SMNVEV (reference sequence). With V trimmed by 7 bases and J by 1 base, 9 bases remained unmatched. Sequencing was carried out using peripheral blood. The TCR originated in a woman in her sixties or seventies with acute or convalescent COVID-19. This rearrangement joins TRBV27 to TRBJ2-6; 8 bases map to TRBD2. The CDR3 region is CASTQRGSLSGANVLTF. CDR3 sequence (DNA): TGTGCCAGCACTCAGCGGGGGTCCTTGTCTGGGGCCAACGTCCTGACTTTC. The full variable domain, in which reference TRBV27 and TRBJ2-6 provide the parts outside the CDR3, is EAQVTQNPRYLITVTGKKLTVTCSQNMNHEYMSWYRQDPGLGLRQIYYSMNVEVTDKGDVPEGYKVSRKEKRNFPLILESPSPNQTSLYFCASTQRGSLSGANVLTFGAGSRLTVL.